This T cell receptor beta chain was profiled in a study of T cells in localized non-small cell lung cancer. Trimming stripped 2 bases from V and 10 bases from J, with 3 bases between. The CDR3 covers 11 residues. Germline lookup yields CDR1 SNHLY and CDR2 FYNNEI. Using immunoSEQ multiplex PCR, the repertoire was profiled, and TCRdb retains in-frame clones only, with some absent. In the table there are tens of thousands of clones, approximately 90% of which are singletons. The sequence derives from a man between 40 and 75 years old with stage II squamous cell lung carcinoma. The V and J genes are TRBV2 and TRBJ1-6; no clear D. Here the sequenced sample was PBMCs, taken before any cancer treatment. CDR3 nucleotide sequence: TGTGCCAGCAGTGAAACCTCACCCCTCCACTTT. Protein sequence: CASSETSPLHF.